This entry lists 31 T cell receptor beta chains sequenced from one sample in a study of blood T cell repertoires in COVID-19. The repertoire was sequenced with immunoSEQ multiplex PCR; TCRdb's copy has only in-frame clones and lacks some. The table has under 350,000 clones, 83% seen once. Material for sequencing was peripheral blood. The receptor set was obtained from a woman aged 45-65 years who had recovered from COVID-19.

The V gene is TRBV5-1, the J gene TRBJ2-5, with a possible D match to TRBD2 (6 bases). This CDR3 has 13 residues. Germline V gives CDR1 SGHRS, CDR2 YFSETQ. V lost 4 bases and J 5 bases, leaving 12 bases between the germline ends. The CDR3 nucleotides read TGCGCCAGCAGCCGGGGACTCTTGGAGACCCAGTACTTC. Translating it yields CASSRGLLETQYF.

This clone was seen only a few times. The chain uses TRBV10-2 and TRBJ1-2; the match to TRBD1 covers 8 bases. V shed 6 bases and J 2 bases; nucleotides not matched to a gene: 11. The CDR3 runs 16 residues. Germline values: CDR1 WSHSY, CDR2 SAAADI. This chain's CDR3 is CASRGAGQGMNYGYTF. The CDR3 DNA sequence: TGCGCCAGCAGAGGGGCCGGACAGGGTATGAACTATGGCTACACCTTC.

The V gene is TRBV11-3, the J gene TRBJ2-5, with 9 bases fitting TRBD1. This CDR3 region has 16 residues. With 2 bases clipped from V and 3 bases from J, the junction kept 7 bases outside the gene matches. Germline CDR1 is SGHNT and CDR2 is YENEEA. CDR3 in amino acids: CASSLRGQGGEETQYF. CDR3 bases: TGTGCCAGCAGCTTACGGGGACAGGGCGGGGAAGAGACCCAGTACTTC.

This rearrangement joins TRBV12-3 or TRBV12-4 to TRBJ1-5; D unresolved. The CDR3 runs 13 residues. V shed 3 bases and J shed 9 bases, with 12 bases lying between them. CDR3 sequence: CASSFGLRLPQHF. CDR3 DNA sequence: TGTGCCAGCAGTTTTGGGCTCCGCCTGCCCCAGCATTTT.

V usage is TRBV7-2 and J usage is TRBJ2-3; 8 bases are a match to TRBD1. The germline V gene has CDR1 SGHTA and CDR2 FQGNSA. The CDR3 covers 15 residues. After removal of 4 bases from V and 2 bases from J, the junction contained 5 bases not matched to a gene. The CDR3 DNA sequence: TGTGCCAGCAGCTCGACAGGGGCGTACACAGATACGCAGTATTTT. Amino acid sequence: CASSSTGAYTDTQYF.

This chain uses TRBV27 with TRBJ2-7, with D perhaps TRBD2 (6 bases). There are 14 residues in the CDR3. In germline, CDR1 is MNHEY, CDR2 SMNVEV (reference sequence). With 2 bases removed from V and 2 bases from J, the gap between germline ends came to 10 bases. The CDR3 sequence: CASSLRRGAYEQYF. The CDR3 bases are TGTGCCAGCAGTTTAAGGCGGGGCGCCTACGAGCAGTACTTC.

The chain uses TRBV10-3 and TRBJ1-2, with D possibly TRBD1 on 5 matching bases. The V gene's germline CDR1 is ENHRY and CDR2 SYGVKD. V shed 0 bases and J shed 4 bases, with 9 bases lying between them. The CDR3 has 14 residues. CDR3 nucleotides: TGTGCCATCAGTGAGTCTGGGACTATCTATGGCTACACCTTC. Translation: CAISESGTIYGYTF.

The CDR3 region is CASSQDIGSRTYEQYF. DNA for the CDR3: TGTGCCAGCAGCCAAGATATCGGTAGCAGAACCTACGAGCAGTACTTC. The chain is built from TRBV4-2 and TRBJ2-7, with D uncertain. Between the trimmed V and J ends, which lost 0 bases and 2 bases, there was a span of 14 bases. The CDR3 covers 16 residues. Germline CDR1 is LGHNA and CDR2 is YNFKEQ.

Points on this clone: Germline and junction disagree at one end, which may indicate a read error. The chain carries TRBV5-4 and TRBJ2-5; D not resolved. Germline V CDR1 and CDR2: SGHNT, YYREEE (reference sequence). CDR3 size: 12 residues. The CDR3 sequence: CASSRVDETRYF. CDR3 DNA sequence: TGTGCCAGCAGCCGGGTTGACGAGACCCGGTACTTC.

The CDR3 here is CASSQTERGAQFF. The CDR3 DNA follows: TGTGCCAGCAGCCAAACCGAGCGGGGGGCACAGTTCTTC. This chain connects TRBV3-1 (or the pseudogene TRBV3-2) to TRBJ2-1; 9 bases are a match to TRBD2. The germline V gene has CDR1 LGHDT and CDR2 YNNKEL (reference sequence). The V segment lost 2 bases and the J segment 13 bases; nucleotides outside the gene matches: 6. The CDR3 sequence is 13 residues long.

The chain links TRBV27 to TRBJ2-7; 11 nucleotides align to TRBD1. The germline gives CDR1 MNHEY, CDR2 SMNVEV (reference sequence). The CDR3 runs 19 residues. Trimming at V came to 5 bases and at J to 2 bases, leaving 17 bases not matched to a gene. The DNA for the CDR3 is TGTGCCAGCAGTAACCGGACAGGGGGCGTCCCGATCCCCCCCTACGAGCAGTACTTC. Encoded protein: CASSNRTGGVPIPPYEQYF.

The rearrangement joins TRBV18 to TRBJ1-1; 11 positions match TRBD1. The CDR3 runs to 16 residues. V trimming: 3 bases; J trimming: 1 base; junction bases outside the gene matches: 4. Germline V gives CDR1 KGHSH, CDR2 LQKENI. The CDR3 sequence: CASSPGQGDRNTEAFF. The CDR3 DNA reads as TGTGCCAGCTCACCGGGACAGGGGGATAGGAACACTGAAGCTTTCTTT.

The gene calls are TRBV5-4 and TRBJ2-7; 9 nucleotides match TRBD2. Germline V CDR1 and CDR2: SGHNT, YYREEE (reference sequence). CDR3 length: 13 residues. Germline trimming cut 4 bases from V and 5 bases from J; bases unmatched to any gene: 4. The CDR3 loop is CASSLGTSNEQYF. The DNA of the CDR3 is TGTGCCAGCAGCCTCGGGACTAGCAACGAGCAGTACTTC.

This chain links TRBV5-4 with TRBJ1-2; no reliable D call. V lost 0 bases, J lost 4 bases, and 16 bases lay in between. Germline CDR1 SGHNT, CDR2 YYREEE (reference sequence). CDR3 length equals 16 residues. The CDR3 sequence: CASSLVWGRGGYGYTF. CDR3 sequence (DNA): TGTGCCAGCAGCTTGGTTTGGGGTCGGGGAGGCTATGGCTACACCTTC.

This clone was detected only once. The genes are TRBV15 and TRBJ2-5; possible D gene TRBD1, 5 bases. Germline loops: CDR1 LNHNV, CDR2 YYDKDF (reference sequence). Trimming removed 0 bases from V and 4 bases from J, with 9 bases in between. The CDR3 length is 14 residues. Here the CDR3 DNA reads TGTGCCACCAGCAGAGACGACAGTGGAGAGACCCAGTACTTC. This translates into CATSRDDSGETQYF.

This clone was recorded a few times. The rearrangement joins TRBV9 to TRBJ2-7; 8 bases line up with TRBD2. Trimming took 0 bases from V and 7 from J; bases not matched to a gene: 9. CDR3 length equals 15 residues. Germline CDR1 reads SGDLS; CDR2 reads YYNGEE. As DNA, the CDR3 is TGTGCCAGCAGCGTAGGTATCGGGGGGGCGTGGGAGCAGTACTTC. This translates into CASSVGIGGAWEQYF.

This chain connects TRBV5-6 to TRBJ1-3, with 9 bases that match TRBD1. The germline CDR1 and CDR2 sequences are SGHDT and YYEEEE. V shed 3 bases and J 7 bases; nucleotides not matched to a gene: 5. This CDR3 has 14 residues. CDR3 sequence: CASSSTGGGNTIYF. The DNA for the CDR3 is TGTGCCAGCAGCTCGACAGGGGGTGGGAACACCATATATTTT.

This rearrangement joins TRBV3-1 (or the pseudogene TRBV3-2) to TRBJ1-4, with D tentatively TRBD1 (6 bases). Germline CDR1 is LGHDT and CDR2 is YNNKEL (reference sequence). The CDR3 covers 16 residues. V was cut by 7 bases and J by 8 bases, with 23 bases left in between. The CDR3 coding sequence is TGTGCCAGCACTCGAAACGGGGGGCGCGTTCTCGAAAAACTGTTTTTT. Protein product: CASTRNGGRVLEKLFF.

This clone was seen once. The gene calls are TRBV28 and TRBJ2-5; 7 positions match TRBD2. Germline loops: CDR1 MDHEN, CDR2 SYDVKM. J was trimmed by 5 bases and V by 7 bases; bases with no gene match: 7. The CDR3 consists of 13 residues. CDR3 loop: CASISGGVETQYF. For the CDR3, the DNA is TGTGCCAGCATCTCGGGGGGAGTGGAGACCCAGTACTTC.

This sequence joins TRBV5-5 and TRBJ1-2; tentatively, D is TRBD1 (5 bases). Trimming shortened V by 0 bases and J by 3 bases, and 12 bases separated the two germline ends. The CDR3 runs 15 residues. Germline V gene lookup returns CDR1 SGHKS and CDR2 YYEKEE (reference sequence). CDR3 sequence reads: CASSLVPGMDYGYTF. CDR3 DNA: TGTGCCAGCAGCTTGGTACCAGGGATGGACTATGGCTACACCTTC.

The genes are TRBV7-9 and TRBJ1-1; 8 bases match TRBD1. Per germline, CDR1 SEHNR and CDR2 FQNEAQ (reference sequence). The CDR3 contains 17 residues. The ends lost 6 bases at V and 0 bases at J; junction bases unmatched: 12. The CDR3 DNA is TGTGCCAGCAGTTATAGAGACAGGGGAGCGATGAACACTGAAGCTTTCTTT. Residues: CASSYRDRGAMNTEAFF.

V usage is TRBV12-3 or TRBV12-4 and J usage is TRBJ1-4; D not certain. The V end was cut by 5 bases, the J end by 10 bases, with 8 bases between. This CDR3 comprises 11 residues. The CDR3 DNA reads TGTGCCAGCAGTACCTCGGGAAAACTGTTTTTT. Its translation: CASSTSGKLFF.

CDR3 sequence: CASSEGDSKANYGYTF. CDR3 DNA: TGTGCCAGCAGTGAAGGGGACAGCAAAGCTAACTATGGCTACACCTTC. The chain combines TRBV6-1 with TRBJ1-2, with 7 bases fitting TRBD1. The CDR3 covers 16 residues. The V and J ends lost 1 base and 0 bases, in that order; junction bases with no gene match: 5. Germline lookup yields CDR1 MNHNS and CDR2 SASEGT.

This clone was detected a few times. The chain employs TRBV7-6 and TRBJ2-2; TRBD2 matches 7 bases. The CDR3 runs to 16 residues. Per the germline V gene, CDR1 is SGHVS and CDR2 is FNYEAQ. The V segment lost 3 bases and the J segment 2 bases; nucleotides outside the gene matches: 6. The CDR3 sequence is CASSFVSGTNTGELFF. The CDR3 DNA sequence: TGTGCCAGCAGCTTCGTCAGCGGGACTAACACCGGGGAGCTGTTTTTT.

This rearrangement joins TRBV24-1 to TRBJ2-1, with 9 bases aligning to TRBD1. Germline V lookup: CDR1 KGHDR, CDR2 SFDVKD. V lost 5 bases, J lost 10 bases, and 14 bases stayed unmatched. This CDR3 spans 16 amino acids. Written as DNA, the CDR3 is TGTGCCACCAGTGCCAGCGGGACAGGGAGGGAAGGGGAGCAGTTCTTC. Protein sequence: CATSASGTGREGEQFF.

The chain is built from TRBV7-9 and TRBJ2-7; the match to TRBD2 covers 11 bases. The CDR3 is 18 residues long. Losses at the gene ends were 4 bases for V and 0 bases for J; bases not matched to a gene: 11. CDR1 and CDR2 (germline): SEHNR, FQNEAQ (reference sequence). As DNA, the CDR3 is TGTGCCAGCAGCTCAGTGCGACTTGGGACTAGCGGCTCCTACGAGCAGTACTTC. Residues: CASSSVRLGTSGSYEQYF.

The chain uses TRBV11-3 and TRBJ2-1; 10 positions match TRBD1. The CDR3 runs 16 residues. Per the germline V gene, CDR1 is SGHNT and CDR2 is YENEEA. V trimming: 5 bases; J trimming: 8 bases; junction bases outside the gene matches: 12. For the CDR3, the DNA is TGTGCCAGCAGCCAAGAGGGACAGGGGACCGGTCATGAGCAGTTCTTC. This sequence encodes CASSQEGQGTGHEQFF.

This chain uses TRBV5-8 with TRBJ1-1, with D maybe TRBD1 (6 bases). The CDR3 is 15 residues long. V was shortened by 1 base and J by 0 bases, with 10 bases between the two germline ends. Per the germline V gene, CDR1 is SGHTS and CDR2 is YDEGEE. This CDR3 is CASSLFTGLNTEAFF. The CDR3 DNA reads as TGTGCCAGCAGCTTGTTTACAGGGCTGAACACTGAAGCTTTCTTT.

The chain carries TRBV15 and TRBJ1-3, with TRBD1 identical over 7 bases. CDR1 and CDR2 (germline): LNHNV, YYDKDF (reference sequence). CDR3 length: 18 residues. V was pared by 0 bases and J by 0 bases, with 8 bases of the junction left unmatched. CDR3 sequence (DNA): TGTGCCACCAGCAGAGATATTGTACAGGGGCGCTCTGGAAACACCATATATTTT. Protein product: CATSRDIVQGRSGNTIYF. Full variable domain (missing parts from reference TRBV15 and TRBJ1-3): DAMVIQNPRYQVTQFGKPVTLSCSQTLNHNVMYWYQQKSSQAPKLLFHYYDKDFNNEADTPDNFQSRRPNTSFCFLDIRSPGLGDTAMYLCATSRDIVQGRSGNTIYFGEGSWLTVV.

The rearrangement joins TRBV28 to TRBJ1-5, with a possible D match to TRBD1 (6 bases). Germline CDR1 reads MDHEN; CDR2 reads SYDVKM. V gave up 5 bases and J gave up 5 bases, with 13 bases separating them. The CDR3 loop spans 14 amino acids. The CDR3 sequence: CASSTDSEYQPQHF. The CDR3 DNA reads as TGTGCCAGCAGTACGGACAGCGAATATCAGCCCCAGCATTTT.

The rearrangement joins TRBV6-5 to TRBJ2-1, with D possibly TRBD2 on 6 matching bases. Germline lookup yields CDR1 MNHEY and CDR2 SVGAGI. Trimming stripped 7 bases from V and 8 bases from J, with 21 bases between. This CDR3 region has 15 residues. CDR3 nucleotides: TGTGCCAGCAATATGCTGGGTAGCGGAAGTGATGAGCAGTTCTTC. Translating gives CASNMLGSGSDEQFF.